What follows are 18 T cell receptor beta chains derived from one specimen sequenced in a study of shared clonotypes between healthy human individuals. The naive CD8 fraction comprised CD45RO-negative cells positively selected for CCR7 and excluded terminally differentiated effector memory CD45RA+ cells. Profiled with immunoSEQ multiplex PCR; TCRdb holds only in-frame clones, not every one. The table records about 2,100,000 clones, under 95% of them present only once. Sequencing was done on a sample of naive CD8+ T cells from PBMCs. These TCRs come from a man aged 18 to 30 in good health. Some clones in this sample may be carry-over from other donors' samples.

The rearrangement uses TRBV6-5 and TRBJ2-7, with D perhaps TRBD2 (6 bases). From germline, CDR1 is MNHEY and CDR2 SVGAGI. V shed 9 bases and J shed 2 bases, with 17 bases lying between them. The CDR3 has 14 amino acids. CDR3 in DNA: TGTGCCAGTTGGGGGGACGGTTACCCCTACGAGCAGTACTTC. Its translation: CASWGDGYPYEQYF.

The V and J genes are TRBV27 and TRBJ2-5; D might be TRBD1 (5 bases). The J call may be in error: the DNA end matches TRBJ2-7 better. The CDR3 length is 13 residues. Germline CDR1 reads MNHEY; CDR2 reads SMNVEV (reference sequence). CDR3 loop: CASSLRGHYEQYF. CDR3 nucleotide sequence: TGTGCCAGCAGTTTAAGGGGTCACTACGAGCAGTACTTC.

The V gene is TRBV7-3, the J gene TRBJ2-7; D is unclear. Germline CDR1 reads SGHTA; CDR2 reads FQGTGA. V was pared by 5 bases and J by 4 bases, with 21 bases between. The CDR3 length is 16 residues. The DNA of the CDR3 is TGTGCCAGCAGCCCCAACCCTACCCAGGTGGCATACGAGCAGTACTTC. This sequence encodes CASSPNPTQVAYEQYF.

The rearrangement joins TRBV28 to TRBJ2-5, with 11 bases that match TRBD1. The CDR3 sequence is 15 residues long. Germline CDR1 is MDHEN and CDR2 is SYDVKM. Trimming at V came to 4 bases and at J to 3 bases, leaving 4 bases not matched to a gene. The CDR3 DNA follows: TGTGCCAGCAGTTCGTGGGACAGGGGGAAAGAGACCCAGTACTTC. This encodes CASSSWDRGKETQYF. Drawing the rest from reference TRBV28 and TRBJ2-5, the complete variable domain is DVKVTQSSRYLVKRTGEKVFLECVQDMDHENMFWYRQDPGLGLRLIYFSYDVKMKEKGDIPEGYSVSREKKERFSLILESASTNQTSMYLCASSSWDRGKETQYFGPGTRLLVL.

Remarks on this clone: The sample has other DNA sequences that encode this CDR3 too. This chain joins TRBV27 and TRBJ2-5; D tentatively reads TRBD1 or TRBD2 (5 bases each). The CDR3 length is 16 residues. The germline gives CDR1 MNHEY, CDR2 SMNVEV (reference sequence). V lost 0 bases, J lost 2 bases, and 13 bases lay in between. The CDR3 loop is CASSLSPGTAQETQYF. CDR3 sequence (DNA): TGTGCCAGCAGTTTATCGCCCGGGACCGCTCAAGAGACCCAGTACTTC.

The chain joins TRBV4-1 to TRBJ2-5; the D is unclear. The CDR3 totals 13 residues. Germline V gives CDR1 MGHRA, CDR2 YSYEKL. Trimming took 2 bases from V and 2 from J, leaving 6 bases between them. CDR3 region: CASSQRWQETQYF. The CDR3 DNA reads TGCGCCAGCAGCCAACGTTGGCAAGAGACCCAGTACTTC.

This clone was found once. In nucleotides, the CDR3 is TGTGCCAGCAGTGATACCATCGCCTACAATGAGCAGTTCTTC. Encoded protein: CASSDTIAYNEQFF. V usage is TRBV6-4 and J usage is TRBJ2-1; no reliable D call. The V end lost 3 bases, the J end lost 2 bases, and 8 bases lay between the germline ends. Germline V lookup: CDR1 MRHNA, CDR2 SNTAGT. The CDR3 is 14 residues long.

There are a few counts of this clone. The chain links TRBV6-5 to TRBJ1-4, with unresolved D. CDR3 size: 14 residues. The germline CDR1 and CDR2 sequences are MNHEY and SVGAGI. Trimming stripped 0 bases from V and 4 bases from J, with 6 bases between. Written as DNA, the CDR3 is TGTGCCAGCAGTTACTCAGGCGGTAATGAAAAACTGTTTTTT. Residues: CASSYSGGNEKLFF.

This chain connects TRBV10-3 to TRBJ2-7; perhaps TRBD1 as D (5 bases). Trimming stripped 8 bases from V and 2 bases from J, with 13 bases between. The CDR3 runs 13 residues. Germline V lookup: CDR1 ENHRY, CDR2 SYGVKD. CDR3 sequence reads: CAILQDNTYEQYF. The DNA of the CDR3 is TGTGCCATCTTACAGGACAATACCTACGAGCAGTACTTC.

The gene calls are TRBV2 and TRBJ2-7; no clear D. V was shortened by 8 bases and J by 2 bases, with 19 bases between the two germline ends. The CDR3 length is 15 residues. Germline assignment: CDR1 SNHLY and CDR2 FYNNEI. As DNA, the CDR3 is TGTGCCAGCCAGCGAAGCCGGGCGGCCGCCTACGAGCAGTACTTC. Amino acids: CASQRSRAAAYEQYF.

CDR3 sequence: CATNYRGSSYEQYF. The DNA for the CDR3 is TGTGCCACCAATTACAGGGGAAGCTCCTACGAGCAGTACTTC. The chain joins TRBV28 to TRBJ2-7, with 7 nucleotides matching TRBD1. Trimming took 10 bases from V and 0 from J; bases not matched to a gene: 9. From germline, CDR1 is MDHEN and CDR2 SYDVKM. The CDR3 has 14 amino acids.

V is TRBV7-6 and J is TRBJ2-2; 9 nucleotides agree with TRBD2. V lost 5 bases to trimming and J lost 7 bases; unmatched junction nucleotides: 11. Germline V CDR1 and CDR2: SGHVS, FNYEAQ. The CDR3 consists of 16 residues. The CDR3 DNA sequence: TGTGCCAGCAGCCGCTTAGCGGGAGATGAAATCGGGGAGCTGTTTTTT. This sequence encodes CASSRLAGDEIGELFF. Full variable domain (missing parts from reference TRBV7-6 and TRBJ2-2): GAGVSQSPRYKVTKRGQDVALRCDPISGHVSLYWYRQALGQGPEFLTYFNYEAQQDKSGLPNDRFSAERPEGSISTLTIQRTEQRDSAMYRCASSRLAGDEIGELFFGEGSRLTVL.

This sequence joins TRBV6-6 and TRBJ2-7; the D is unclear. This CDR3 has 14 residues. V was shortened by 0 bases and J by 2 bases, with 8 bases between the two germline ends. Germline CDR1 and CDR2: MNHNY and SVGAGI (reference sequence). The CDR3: CASSYSTAPYEQYF. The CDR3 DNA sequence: TGTGCCAGCAGTTACTCGACGGCACCCTACGAGCAGTACTTC.

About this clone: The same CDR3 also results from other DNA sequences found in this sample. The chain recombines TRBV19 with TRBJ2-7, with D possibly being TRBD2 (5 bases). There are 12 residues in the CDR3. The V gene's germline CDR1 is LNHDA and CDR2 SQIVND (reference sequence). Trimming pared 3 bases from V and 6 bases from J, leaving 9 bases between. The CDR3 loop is CASSITGSEQYF. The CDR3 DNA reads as TGTGCCAGTAGTATCACGGGGAGCGAGCAGTACTTC.

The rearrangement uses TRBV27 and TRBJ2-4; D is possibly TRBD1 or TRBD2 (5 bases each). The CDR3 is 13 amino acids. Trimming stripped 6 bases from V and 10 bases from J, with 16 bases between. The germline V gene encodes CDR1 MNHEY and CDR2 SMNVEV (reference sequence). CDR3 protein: CASSPRGPIIQYF. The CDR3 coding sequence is TGTGCCAGCAGCCCAAGGGGACCGATTATTCAGTACTTC.

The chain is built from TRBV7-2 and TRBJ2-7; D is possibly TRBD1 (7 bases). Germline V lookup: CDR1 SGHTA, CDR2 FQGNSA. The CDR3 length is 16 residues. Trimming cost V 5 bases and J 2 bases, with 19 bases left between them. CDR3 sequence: CASSTREWDSPYEQYF. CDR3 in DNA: TGTGCCAGCAGCACCCGGGAGTGGGACAGTCCCTACGAGCAGTACTTC.

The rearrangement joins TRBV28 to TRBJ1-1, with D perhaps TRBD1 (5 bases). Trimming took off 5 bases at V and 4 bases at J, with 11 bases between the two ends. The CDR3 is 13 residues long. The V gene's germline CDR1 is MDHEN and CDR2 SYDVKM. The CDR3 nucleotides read TGTGCCAGCAGTGTGGGACGGACCACTGAAGCTTTCTTT. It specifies CASSVGRTTEAFF.

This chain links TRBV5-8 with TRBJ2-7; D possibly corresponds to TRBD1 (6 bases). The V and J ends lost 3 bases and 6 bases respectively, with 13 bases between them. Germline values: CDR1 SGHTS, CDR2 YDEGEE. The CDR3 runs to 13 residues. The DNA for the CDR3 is TGTGCCAGCAGCTCCTCCGGACAGAGCGAGCAGTACTTC. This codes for CASSSSGQSEQYF. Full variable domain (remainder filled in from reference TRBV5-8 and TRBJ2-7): EAGVTQSPTHLIKTRGQQATLRCSPISGHTSVYWYQQALGLGLQFLLWYDEGEERNRGNFPPRFSGRQFPNYSSELNVNALELEDSALYLCASSSSGQSEQYFGPGTRLTVT.